The rows below give T cell receptor beta chains drawn from one sample of a study of T cells in lung cancer brain metastases. Profiled with immunoSEQ multiplex PCR; TCRdb holds only in-frame clones, not every one. The data hold some 3,000 clones, with around 90% observed a single time. The sample consisted of tumor tissue from the primary lung tumor. Receptors were obtained from a woman in her forties or fifties with non-small cell lung cancer. Both conserved end residues are trimmed from each CDR3. A D gene is named only where the DNA matches it firmly. Clone size is stated in some rows and not others, as once, few, many or a class when expanded.

V gene: TRBV2
D gene: NA
clone size: once
CDR3 protein: ASSLGVGAEAF

V gene: TRBV5-4
D gene: NA
clone size: NA
CDR3 protein: ASSAPGGAPEQY

V gene: TRBV7-2
D gene: NA
clone size: NA
CDR3 protein: ASSFQDLLGETQY

V gene: TRBV11-2
D gene: NA
clone size: few
CDR3 protein: ASSFSAASNQPQH

V gene: TRBV5-4
D gene: TRBD2
clone size: NA
CDR3 protein: ASSLLAGGRGVDTQY

V gene: TRBV30
D gene: NA
clone size: NA
CDR3 protein: AWTGGSSGNTIY

V gene: TRBV19
D gene: NA
clone size: NA
CDR3 protein: ATLGGQETQY

V gene: TRBV13
D gene: NA
clone size: NA
CDR3 protein: ASSLAAVSYEQY

V gene: TRBV5-6
D gene: NA
clone size: NA
CDR3 protein: ASSLGQSILYGYT

V gene: TRBV27
D gene: NA
clone size: NA
CDR3 protein: ASKVAGLNSPLH

V gene: TRBV11-2
D gene: TRBD1
clone size: NA
CDR3 protein: ASSGGTGMNTEAF

V gene: TRBV4-1
D gene: TRBD2
clone size: NA
CDR3 protein: ASSQTTSARTDTQY

V gene: TRBV4-1
D gene: NA
clone size: NA
CDR3 protein: ASSQGDDPTNEKLF

V gene: TRBV29-1
D gene: NA
clone size: NA
CDR3 protein: SVASGDLSYEQY

V gene: TRBV15
D gene: NA
clone size: NA
CDR3 protein: ATSRLWQGHNEQF

V gene: TRBV7-9
D gene: NA
clone size: once
CDR3 protein: ASSSYDQPQH

V gene: TRBV6-5
D gene: NA
clone size: NA
CDR3 protein: ASTRGGAGNTIY

V gene: TRBV19
D gene: NA
clone size: NA
CDR3 protein: ASSIGSGDQPQH

V gene: TRBV4-3
D gene: TRBD1
clone size: NA
CDR3 protein: ASSQDRPGQRFYNSPLH

V gene: TRBV11-2
D gene: NA
clone size: NA
CDR3 protein: TSSFDPTGTGELF

V gene: TRBV5-1
D gene: TRBD1
clone size: NA
CDR3 protein: ASSWTGGAYEQY

V gene: TRBV9
D gene: TRBD2
clone size: once
CDR3 protein: ASSFRLAGGPGGNEQF

V gene: TRBV2
D gene: NA
clone size: NA
CDR3 protein: ASSYREAGANVLT

V gene: TRBV6-5
D gene: NA
clone size: NA
CDR3 protein: ASSYGGRTYEQY

V gene: TRBV6-6
D gene: TRBD1
clone size: NA
CDR3 protein: ASSPRTGAY

V gene: TRBV5-5
D gene: NA
clone size: NA
CDR3 protein: ASSPGTYGYT

V gene: TRBV6-5
D gene: NA
clone size: few
CDR3 protein: ASSQGNEQF

V gene: TRBV6-5
D gene: NA
clone size: NA
CDR3 protein: ASSYFSGVVTEAF

V gene: TRBV29-1
D gene: TRBD2
clone size: NA
CDR3 protein: SVELAGRNNEQF

V gene: TRBV11-1
D gene: TRBD2
clone size: NA
CDR3 protein: ASSLVWTSGSYSYNEQF

V gene: TRBV7-8
D gene: NA
clone size: NA
CDR3 protein: ASSSRGVDEQY

V gene: TRBV6-5
D gene: NA
clone size: NA
CDR3 protein: ASSRGKSTEAF

V gene: TRBV4-3
D gene: TRBD1
clone size: NA
CDR3 protein: ASSQVGTGPSPLH

V gene: TRBV14
D gene: TRBD2
clone size: NA
CDR3 protein: ASSQGRLAGAWETQY

V gene: TRBV29-1
D gene: NA
clone size: NA
CDR3 protein: SVELTGQQF

V gene: TRBV5-4
D gene: TRBD2
clone size: NA
CDR3 protein: ASSGGGGQGGDTQY

V gene: TRBV7-3
D gene: NA
clone size: NA
CDR3 protein: ASSIAGGSNQPQH

V gene: TRBV11-3
D gene: NA
clone size: NA
CDR3 protein: ASSLGTNTGELF

V gene: TRBV2
D gene: TRBD1
clone size: NA
CDR3 protein: ASSGTGAPNQPQH

V gene: TRBV7-2
D gene: TRBD2
clone size: NA
CDR3 protein: ASSAGTSEGAGYEQY

V gene: TRBV7-2
D gene: NA
clone size: NA
CDR3 protein: ASSPDGKTNEKLF

V gene: TRBV5-1
D gene: NA
clone size: NA
CDR3 protein: ASSLRGGNSVSEAF

V gene: TRBV20-1
D gene: NA
clone size: NA
CDR3 protein: RAGTNTEAF

V gene: TRBV10-3
D gene: NA
clone size: once
CDR3 protein: AIEGTQPSHGYT

V gene: TRBV14
D gene: NA
clone size: NA
CDR3 protein: ASSPLKVEETQY

V gene: TRBV30
D gene: NA
clone size: NA
CDR3 protein: AWSVASTGRNTIY

V gene: TRBV7-9
D gene: NA
clone size: NA
CDR3 protein: ASSLHYEQY

V gene: TRBV5-1
D gene: TRBD2
clone size: NA
CDR3 protein: ASSLEAAGPWGEQY